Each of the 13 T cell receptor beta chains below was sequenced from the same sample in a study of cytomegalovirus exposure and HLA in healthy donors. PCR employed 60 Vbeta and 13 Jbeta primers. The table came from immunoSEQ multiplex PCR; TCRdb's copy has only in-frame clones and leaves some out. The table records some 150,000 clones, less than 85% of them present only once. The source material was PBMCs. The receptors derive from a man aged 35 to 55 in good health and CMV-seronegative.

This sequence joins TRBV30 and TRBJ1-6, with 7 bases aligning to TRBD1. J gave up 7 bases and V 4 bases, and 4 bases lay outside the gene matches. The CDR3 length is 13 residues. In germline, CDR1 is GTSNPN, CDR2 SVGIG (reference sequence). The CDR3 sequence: CAWIGGGNSPLHF. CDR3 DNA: TGTGCCTGGATAGGGGGCGGGAATTCACCCCTCCACTTT.

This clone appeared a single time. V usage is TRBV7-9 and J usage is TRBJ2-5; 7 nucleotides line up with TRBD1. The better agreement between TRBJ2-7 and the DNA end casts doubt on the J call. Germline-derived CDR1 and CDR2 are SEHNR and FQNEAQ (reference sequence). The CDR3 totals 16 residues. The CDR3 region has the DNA TGTGCCAGCAGGGGGTATATGAACAGGGGCTCCTACGAGCAGTACTTC. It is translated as CASRGYMNRGSYEQYF.

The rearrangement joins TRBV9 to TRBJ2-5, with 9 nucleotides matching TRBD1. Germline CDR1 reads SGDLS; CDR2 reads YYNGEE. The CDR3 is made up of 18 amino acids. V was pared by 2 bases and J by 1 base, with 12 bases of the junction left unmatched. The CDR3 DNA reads TGTGCCAGCAGCGTGGACGGGACAGGGAGGCTGGGCCAAGAGACCCAGTACTTC. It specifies CASSVDGTGRLGQETQYF.

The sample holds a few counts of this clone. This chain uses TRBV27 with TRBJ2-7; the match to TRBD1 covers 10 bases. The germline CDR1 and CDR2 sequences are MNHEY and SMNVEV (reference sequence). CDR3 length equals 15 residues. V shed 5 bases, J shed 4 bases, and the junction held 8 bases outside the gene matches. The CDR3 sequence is CASSPTTGGWYEQYF. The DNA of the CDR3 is TGTGCCAGCAGTCCCACGACAGGGGGCTGGTACGAGCAGTACTTC.

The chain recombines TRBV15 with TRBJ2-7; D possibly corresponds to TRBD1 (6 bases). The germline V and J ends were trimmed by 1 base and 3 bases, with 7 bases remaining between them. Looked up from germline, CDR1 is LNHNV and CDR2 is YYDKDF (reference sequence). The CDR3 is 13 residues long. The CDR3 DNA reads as TGTGCCACCAGCAGAGGGGACAACTACGAGCAGTACTTC. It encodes CATSRGDNYEQYF.

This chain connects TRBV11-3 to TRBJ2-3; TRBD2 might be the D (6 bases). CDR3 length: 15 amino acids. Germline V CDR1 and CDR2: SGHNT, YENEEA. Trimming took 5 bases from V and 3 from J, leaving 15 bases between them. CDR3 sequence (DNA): TGTGCCAGCAGCGCGTTGGGGGGAGGAACAGATACGCAGTATTTT. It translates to CASSALGGGTDTQYF.

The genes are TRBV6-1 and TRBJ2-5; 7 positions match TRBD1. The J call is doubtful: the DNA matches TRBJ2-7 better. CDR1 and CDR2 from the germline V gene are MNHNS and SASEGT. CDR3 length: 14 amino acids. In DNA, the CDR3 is TGTGCCAGCAGTCCTGGACAGGAAACCTACGAGCAGTACTTC. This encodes CASSPGQETYEQYF.

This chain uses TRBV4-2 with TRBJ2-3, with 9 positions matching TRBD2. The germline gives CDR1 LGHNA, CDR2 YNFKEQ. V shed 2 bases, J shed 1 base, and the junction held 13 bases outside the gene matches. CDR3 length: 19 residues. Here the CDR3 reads CASSQFSSGNPRGTDTQYF. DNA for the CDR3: TGTGCCAGCAGCCAATTTTCTAGCGGGAACCCCCGAGGCACAGATACGCAGTATTTT.

CDR3 sequence: CASSQGGSSSGNTIYF. DNA of the CDR3: TGCGCCAGCAGCCAAGGAGGCAGCTCCTCTGGAAACACCATATATTTT. This chain links TRBV4-3 with TRBJ1-3; no definite D call. Looked up from germline, CDR1 is LGHNA and CDR2 is YSLEER. CDR3 length: 16 residues. Trimming cost V 1 base and J 0 bases, with 10 bases left between them.

The CDR3: CASKQRGTPANEQYF. CDR3 DNA sequence: TGTGCCAGCAAACAGAGGGGGACCCCCGCAAACGAGCAGTACTTC. This sequence joins TRBV27 and TRBJ2-7, with D possibly TRBD1 on 6 matching bases. The CDR3 totals 15 residues. Trimming took 7 bases from V and 5 from J, leaving 21 bases between them. Germline loops: CDR1 MNHEY, CDR2 SMNVEV (reference sequence).

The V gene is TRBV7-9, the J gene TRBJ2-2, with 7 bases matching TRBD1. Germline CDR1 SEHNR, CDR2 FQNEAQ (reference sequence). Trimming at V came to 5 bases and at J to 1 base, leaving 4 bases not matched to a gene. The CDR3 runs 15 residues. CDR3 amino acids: CASSPRDRNTGELFF. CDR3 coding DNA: TGTGCCAGCAGCCCTCGGGACAGGAACACCGGGGAGCTGTTTTTT.

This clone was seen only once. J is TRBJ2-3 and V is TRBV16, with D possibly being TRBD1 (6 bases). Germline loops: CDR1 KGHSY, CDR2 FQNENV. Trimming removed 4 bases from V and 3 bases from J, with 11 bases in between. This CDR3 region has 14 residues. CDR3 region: CASSPEGVTDTQYF. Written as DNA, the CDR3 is TGTGCCAGCAGCCCTGAGGGGGTGACAGATACGCAGTATTTT.

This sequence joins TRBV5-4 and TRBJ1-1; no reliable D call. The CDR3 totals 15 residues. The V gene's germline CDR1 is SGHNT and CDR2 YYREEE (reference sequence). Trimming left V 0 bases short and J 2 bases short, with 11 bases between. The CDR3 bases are TGTGCCAGCAGCTTGGCTGGGAGAGGAAACACTGAAGCTTTCTTT. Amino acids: CASSLAGRGNTEAFF. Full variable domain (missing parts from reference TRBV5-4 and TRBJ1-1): ETGVTQSPTHLIKTRGQQVTLRCSSQSGHNTVSWYQQALGQGPQFIFQYYREEENGRGNFPPRFSGLQFPNYSSELNVNALELDDSALYLCASSLAGRGNTEAFFGQGTRLTVV.